This passage covers 15 T cell receptor beta chains from one sample sequenced in a study of CD8+ T cells in alopecia areata. Following extraction, RNA underwent reverse transcription to cDNA, which served as the sequencing template. The data were produced by immunoSEQ multiplex PCR, yet TCRdb's version contains in-frame clones alone and is incomplete. The sample holds tens of thousands of clones; roughly 46% are singletons and the top ten take roughly 20%. The treatment: oral pan-JAK inhibitor, 5-10 mg twice daily. This material consisted of CD8+ T cells sorted from blood, taken at roughly week 38, from a patient treated with tofacitinib. These receptor sequences come from a human donor with alopecia areata.

This clone has a handful of counts. V usage is TRBV28 and J usage is TRBJ2-1; D gene ambiguous. Trimming left V 5 bases short and J 5 bases short, with 4 bases between. CDR1 MDHEN and CDR2 SYDVKM come from the germline V gene. This CDR3 has 11 residues. CDR3 DNA: TGTGCCAGCAGTATGGACAATGAGCAGTTCTTC. It translates to CASSMDNEQFF.

This clone was observed a handful of times. The chain joins TRBV6-5 to TRBJ2-1, with D perhaps matching TRBD2 (5 bases). V lost 6 bases and J lost 6, with 15 bases in between. CDR3 size: 14 residues. Germline V gives CDR1 MNHEY, CDR2 SVGAGI. CDR3 sequence: CASRYGEHRNEQFF. For the CDR3, the DNA is TGTGCCAGCAGATACGGGGAGCACCGCAATGAGCAGTTCTTC.

V gene TRBV11-3 combines with J gene TRBJ2-7; D call uncertain. This CDR3 comprises 14 residues. V was pared by 1 base and J by 1 base, with 8 bases between. The germline gives CDR1 SGHNT, CDR2 YENEEA. CDR3 residues: CASSLGDRSYEQYF. CDR3 DNA: TGTGCCAGCAGCTTAGGCGACCGTTCCTACGAGCAGTACTTC.

The genes are TRBV2 and TRBJ1-1; D gene unclear. Trimming cost V 8 bases and J 4 bases, with 11 bases left between them. CDR1 and CDR2 (germline): SNHLY, FYNNEI. This CDR3 spans 12 amino acids. The CDR3 here is CASRESSTEAFF. The CDR3, as DNA: TGTGCCAGCCGGGAATCGAGCACTGAAGCTTTCTTT.

This clone was seen only a few times. The chain couples TRBV29-1 to TRBJ2-7, with D unclear. With 1 base removed from V and 1 base from J, the gap between germline ends came to 8 bases. The CDR3 length is 13 residues. The germline V gene encodes CDR1 SQVTM and CDR2 ANQGSEA. Written as DNA, the CDR3 is TGCAGCGTTGAAGGCGGTGTTTCCTACGAGCAGTACTTC. Translation: CSVEGGVSYEQYF.

The chain uses TRBV11-2 and TRBJ2-7; no clear D gene. The ends were cut back, 5 bases at V and 7 bases at J, with 9 bases in the middle. The CDR3 extends over 11 amino acids. CDR1 and CDR2 from the germline V gene are SGHAT and FQNNGV. CDR3 DNA: TGTGCCAGCAGCCCGTCCTGGGAGCAGTACTTC. Encoded protein: CASSPSWEQYF.

This clone was detected only a few times. The V gene is TRBV9, the J gene TRBJ1-2, with 7 bases identical to TRBD1. CDR3 size: 14 residues. V lost 4 bases to trimming and J lost 7 bases; unmatched junction nucleotides: 10. CDR1 is SGDLS, CDR2 YYNGEE, per germline. Here the CDR3 reads CASSNDRVEAGYTF. DNA of the CDR3: TGTGCCAGCAGCAACGACAGGGTCGAGGCTGGCTACACCTTC.

This clone was counted a few times. The chain recombines TRBV29-1 with TRBJ1-1; D gene unclear. This CDR3 comprises 11 residues. Germline CDR1 and CDR2: SQVTM and ANQGSEA. The V end was cut by 4 bases, the J end by 4 bases, with 7 bases between. Here the CDR3 reads CSVGLITEAFF. The CDR3 region has the DNA TGCAGCGTTGGATTAATCACTGAAGCTTTCTTT.

The V and J genes are TRBV4-3 and TRBJ2-1; 11 bases are a match to TRBD2. Germline lookup yields CDR1 LGHNA and CDR2 YSLEER. CDR3 size: 18 residues. Trimming took 0 bases from V and 7 from J; bases not matched to a gene: 11. The CDR3 sequence is CASSQDLSGRASKNEQFF. As DNA, the CDR3 is TGCGCCAGCAGCCAAGATCTTAGCGGGAGGGCCTCGAAGAATGAGCAGTTCTTC.

This clone was counted between two and nine times. The chain recombines TRBV7-9 with TRBJ1-1; 8 nucleotides align to TRBD1. This CDR3 comprises 15 residues. Per the germline V gene, CDR1 is SEHNR and CDR2 is FQNEAQ (reference sequence). V lost 0 bases to trimming and J lost 0 bases; unmatched junction nucleotides: 0. The CDR3 DNA follows: TGTGCCAGCAGCTTAGCACAGGGGGTGAACACTGAAGCTTTCTTT. Translated, it gives CASSLAQGVNTEAFF.

The genes are TRBV15 and TRBJ1-2; D is unresolved. The CDR3 covers 13 residues. The germline V gene has CDR1 LNHNV and CDR2 YYDKDF (reference sequence). With 5 bases removed from V and 4 bases from J, the gap between germline ends came to 11 bases. The CDR3 bases are TGTGCCACCAGCCACCGAGAGGGCTATGGCTACACCTTC. Its translation: CATSHREGYGYTF. Together with reference TRBV15 and TRBJ1-2, the CDR3 gives the full variable domain: DAMVIQNPRYQVTQFGKPVTLSCSQTLNHNVMYWYQQKSSQAPKLLFHYYDKDFNNEADTPDNFQSRRPNTSFCFLDIRSPGLGDTAMYLCATSHREGYGYTFGSGTRLTVV.

This rearrangement joins TRBV4-1 to TRBJ1-2; the D is unclear. V was shortened by 4 bases and J by 3 bases, with 18 bases between the two germline ends. The V gene's germline CDR1 is MGHRA and CDR2 YSYEKL. There are 16 residues in the CDR3. The CDR3 nucleotides are TGCGCCAGCAGCCCCCTTTCGGGGAGGTTGGACTATGGCTACACCTTC. This encodes CASSPLSGRLDYGYTF.

This sequence joins TRBV27 and TRBJ2-4, with D maybe TRBD2 (5 bases). Trimming shortened V by 4 bases and J by 8 bases, and 15 bases separated the two germline ends. Germline lookup yields CDR1 MNHEY and CDR2 SMNVEV (reference sequence). The CDR3 is 14 amino acids. In DNA form, the CDR3 reads TGTGCCAGCAGTTGGGGAGACCCAGGCTACATTCAGTACTTC. It specifies CASSWGDPGYIQYF.

This chain links TRBV11-2 with TRBJ2-5, with D perhaps given as TRBD1 or TRBD2 (5 bases each). Trimming removed 4 bases from V and 3 bases from J, with 12 bases in between. Per germline, CDR1 SGHAT and CDR2 FQNNGV. The length of the CDR3 is 14 residues. CDR3 DNA sequence: TGTGCCAGCAGCTCCGGCCGAGGGGAAGAGACCCAGTACTTC. It translates to CASSSGRGEETQYF. Drawing the rest from reference TRBV11-2 and TRBJ2-5, the complete variable domain is EAGVAQSPRYKIIEKRQSVAFWCNPISGHATLYWYQQILGQGPKLLIQFQNNGVVDDSQLPKDRFSAERLKGVDSTLKIQPAKLEDSAVYLCASSSGRGEETQYFGPGTRLLVL.

The chain combines TRBV7-2 with TRBJ1-1, with a tentative D call TRBD1 (6 bases). Trimming took off 5 bases at V and 2 bases at J, with 18 bases between the two ends. The CDR3 covers 16 residues. The germline CDR1 and CDR2 sequences are SGHTA and FQGNSA. The CDR3 spells CASSPKPPGGNTEAFF. CDR3 sequence (DNA): TGTGCCAGCAGCCCGAAACCTCCGGGGGGCAACACTGAAGCTTTCTTT.